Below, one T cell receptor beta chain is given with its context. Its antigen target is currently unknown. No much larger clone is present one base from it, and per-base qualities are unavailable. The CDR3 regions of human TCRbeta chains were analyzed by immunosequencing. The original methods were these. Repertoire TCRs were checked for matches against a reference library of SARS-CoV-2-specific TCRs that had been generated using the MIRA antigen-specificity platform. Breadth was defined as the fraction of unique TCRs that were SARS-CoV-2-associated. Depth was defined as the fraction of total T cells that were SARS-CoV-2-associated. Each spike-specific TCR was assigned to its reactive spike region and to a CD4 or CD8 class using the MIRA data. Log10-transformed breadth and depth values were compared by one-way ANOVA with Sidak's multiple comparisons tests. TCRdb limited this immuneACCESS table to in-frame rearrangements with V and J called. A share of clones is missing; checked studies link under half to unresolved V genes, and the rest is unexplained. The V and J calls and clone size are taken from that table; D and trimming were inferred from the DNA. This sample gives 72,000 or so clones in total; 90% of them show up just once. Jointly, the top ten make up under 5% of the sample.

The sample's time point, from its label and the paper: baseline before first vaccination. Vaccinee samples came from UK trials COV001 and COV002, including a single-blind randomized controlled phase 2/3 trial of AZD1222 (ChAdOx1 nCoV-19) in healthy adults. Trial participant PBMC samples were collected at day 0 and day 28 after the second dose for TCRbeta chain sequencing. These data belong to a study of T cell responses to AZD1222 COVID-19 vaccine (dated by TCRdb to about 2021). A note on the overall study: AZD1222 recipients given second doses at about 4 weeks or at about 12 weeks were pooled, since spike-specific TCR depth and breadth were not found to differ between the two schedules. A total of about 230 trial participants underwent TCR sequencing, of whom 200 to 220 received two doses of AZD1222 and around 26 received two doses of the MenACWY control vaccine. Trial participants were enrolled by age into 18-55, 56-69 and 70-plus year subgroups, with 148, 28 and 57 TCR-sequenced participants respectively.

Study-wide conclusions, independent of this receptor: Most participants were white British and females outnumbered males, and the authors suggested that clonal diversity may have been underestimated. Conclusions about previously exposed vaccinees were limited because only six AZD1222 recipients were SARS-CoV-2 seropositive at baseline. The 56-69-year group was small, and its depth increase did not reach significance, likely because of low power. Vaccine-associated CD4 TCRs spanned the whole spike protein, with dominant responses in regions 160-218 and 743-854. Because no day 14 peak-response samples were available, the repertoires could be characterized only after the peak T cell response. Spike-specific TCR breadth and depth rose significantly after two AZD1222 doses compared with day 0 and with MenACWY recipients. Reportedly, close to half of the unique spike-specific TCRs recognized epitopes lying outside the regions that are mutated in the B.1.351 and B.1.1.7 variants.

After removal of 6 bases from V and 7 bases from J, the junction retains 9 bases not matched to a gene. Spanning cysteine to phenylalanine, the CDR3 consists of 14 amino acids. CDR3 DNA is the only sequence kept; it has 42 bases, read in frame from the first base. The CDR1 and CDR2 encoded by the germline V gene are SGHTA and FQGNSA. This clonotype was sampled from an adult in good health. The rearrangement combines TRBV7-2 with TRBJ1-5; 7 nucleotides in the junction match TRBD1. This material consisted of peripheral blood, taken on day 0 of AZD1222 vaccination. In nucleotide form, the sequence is TGTGCCAGCAGTGTCGCAGGGGGTGACCAGCCCCAGCATTTT. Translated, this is CASSVAGGDQPQHF.